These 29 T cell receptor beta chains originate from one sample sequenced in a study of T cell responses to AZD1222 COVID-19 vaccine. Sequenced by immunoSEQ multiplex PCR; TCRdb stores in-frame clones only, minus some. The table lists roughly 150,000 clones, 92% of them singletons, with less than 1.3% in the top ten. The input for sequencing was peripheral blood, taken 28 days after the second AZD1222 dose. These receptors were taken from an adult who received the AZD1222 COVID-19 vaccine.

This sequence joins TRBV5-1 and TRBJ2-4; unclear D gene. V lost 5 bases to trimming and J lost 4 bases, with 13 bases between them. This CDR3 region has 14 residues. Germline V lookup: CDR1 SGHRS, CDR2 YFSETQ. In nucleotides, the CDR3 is TGCGCCAGCAGACCAAGTCGACAAAAAAACATTCAGTACTTC. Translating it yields CASRPSRQKNIQYF.

For the CDR3, the DNA is TGTGCCAGCAGCCCCGGGACAGGGGGAGGTCTGGCGTATTTT. This sequence encodes CASSPGTGGGLAYF. This chain connects TRBV5-6 to TRBJ2-3, with 11 bases aligning to TRBD1. This CDR3 has 14 residues. Germline trimming cut 4 bases from V and 14 bases from J; bases unmatched to any gene: 12. Germline CDR1 reads SGHDT; CDR2 reads YYEEEE.

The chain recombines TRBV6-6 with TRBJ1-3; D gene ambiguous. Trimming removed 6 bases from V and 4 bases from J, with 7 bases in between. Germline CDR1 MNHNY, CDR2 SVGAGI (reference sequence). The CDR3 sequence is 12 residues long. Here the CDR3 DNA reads TGTGCCAGCAGCAGAGGGGGAAACACCATATATTTT. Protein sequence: CASSRGGNTIYF.

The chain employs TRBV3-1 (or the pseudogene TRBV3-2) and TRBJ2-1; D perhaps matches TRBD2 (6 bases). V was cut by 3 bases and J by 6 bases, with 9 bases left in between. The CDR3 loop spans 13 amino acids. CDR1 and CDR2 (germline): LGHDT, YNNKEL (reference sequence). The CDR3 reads CASSQGLPNEQFF. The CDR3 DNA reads TGTGCCAGCAGCCAGGGACTCCCCAATGAGCAGTTCTTC.

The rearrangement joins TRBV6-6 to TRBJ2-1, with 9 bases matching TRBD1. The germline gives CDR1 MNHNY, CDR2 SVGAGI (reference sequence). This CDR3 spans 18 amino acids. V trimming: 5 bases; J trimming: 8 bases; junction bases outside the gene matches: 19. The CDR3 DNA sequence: TGTGCCAGCAGTCTACGCAATCCGGGACAGGGATCTCCTCATGAGCAGTTCTTC. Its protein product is CASSLRNPGQGSPHEQFF.

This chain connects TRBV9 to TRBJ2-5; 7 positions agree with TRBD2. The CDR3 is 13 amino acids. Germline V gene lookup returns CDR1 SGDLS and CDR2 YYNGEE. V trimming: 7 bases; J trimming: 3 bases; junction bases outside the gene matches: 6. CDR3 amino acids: CASAPGGEETQYF. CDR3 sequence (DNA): TGTGCCAGCGCCCCGGGGGGTGAAGAGACCCAGTACTTC.

The CDR3 region is CASSRDRLRGYTF. The DNA of the CDR3 is TGTGCCAGCAGTAGGGACAGGTTGAGGGGCTACACCTTC. The chain uses TRBV6-6 and TRBJ1-2, with 8 bases fitting TRBD1. This CDR3 is 13 amino acids long. With V trimmed by 5 bases and J by 8 bases, 7 bases remained unmatched. The germline V gene has CDR1 MNHNY and CDR2 SVGAGI (reference sequence).

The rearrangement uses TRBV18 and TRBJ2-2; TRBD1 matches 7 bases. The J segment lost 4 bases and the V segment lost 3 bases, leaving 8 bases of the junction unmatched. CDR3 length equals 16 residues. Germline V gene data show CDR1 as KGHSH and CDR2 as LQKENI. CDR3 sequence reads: CASSPEGTAPTGELFF. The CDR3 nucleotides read TGTGCCAGCTCACCCGAAGGGACAGCCCCCACCGGGGAGCTGTTTTTT.

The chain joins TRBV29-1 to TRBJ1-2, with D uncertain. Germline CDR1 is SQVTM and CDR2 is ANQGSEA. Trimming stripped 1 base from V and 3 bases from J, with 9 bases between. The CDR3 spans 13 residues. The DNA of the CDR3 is TGCAGCGTTGAAGGGATTACGGACTATGGCTACACCTTC. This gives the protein CSVEGITDYGYTF. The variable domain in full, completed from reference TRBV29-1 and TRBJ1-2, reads SAVISQKPSRDICQRGTSLTIQCQVDSQVTMMFWYRQQPGQSLTLIATANQGSEATYESGFVIDKFPISRPNLTFSTLTVSNMSPEDSSIYLCSVEGITDYGYTFGSGTRLTVV.

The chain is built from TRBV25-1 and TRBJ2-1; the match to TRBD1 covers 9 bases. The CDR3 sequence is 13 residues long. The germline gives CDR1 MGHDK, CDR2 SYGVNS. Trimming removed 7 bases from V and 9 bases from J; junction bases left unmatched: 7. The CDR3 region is CASKGQGNGEQFF. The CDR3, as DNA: TGTGCCAGCAAGGGACAGGGAAATGGTGAGCAGTTCTTC.

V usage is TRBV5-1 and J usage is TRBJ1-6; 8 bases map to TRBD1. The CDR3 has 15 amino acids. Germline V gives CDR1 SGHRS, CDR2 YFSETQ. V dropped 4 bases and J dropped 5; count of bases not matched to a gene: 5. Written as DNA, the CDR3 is TGCGCCAGCAGCGGCGGACAGGGAGATAATTCACCCCTCCACTTT. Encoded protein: CASSGGQGDNSPLHF.

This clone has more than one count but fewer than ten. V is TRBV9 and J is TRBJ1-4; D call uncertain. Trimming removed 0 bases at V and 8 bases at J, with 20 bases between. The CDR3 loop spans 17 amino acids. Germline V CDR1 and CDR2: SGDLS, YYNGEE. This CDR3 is CASSVVCTVGLEEKLFF. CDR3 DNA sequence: TGTGCCAGCAGCGTAGTATGCACAGTAGGTCTAGAGGAAAAACTGTTTTTT.

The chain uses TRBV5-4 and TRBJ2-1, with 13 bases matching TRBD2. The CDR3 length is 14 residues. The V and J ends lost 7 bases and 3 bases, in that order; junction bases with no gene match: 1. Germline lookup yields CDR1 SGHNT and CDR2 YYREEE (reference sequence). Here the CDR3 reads CASGLAGDYNEQFF. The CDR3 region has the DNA TGTGCCAGCGGACTAGCGGGGGACTACAATGAGCAGTTCTTC. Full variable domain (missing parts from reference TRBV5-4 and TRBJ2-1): ETGVTQSPTHLIKTRGQQVTLRCSSQSGHNTVSWYQQALGQGPQFIFQYYREEENGRGNFPPRFSGLQFPNYSSELNVNALELDDSALYLCASGLAGDYNEQFFGPGTRLTVL.

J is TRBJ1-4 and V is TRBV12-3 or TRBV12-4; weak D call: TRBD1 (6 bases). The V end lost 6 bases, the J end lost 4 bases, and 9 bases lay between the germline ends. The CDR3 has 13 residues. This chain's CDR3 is CASRQGNNEKLFF. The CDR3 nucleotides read TGTGCCAGCAGACAGGGTAATAATGAAAAACTGTTTTTT.

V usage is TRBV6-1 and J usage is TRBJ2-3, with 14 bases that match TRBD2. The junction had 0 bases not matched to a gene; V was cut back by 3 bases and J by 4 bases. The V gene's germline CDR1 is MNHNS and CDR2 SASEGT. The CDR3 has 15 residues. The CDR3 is CASSETSGGADTQYF. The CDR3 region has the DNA TGTGCCAGCAGTGAGACTAGCGGGGGGGCAGATACGCAGTATTTT.

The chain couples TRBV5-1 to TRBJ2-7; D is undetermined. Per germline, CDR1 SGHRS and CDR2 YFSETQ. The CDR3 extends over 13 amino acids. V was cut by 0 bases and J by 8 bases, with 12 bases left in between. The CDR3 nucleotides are TGCGCCAGCAGCTTGGATCAGGCGGAGAAGCAGTACTTC. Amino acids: CASSLDQAEKQYF.

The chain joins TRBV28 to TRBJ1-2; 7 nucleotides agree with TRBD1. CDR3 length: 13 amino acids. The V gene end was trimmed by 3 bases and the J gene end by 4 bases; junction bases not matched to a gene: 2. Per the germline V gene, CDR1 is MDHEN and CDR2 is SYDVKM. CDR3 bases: TGTGCCAGCAGTTTGCAGGGGGTCTATGGCTACACCTTC. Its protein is CASSLQGVYGYTF.

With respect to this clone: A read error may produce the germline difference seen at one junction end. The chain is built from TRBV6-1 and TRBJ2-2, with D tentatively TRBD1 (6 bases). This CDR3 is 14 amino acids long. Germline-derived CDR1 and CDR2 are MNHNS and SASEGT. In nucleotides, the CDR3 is TGTGCCAGCGGTGAGACAGGTTCGACCGGGGAGCTGTTTTTT. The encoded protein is CASGETGSTGELFF.

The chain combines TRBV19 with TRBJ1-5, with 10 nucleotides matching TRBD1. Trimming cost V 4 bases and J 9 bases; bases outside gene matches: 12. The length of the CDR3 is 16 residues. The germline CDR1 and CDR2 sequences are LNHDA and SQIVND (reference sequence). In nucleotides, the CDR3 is TGTGCCAGTAGTACCCCCCCGGACAGGGGGAAGGGGCCCCAGCATTTT. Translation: CASSTPPDRGKGPQHF.

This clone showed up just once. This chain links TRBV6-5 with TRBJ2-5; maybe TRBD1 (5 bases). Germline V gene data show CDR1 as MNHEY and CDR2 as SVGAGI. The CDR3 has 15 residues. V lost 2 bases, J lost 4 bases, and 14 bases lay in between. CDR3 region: CASSYGQGLAETQYF. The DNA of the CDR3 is TGTGCCAGCAGTTACGGTCAGGGTTTAGCAGAGACCCAGTACTTC.

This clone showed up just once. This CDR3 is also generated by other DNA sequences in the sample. This chain's CDR3 is CASSLTDTQYF. As DNA, the CDR3 is TGTGCCAGCAGCCTTACAGATACGCAGTATTTT. This sequence joins TRBV2 and TRBJ2-3, with D hard to call. The CDR3 contains 11 residues. Germline CDR1 reads SNHLY; CDR2 reads FYNNEI. V was clipped by 6 bases and J by 3 bases, with 4 bases between them.

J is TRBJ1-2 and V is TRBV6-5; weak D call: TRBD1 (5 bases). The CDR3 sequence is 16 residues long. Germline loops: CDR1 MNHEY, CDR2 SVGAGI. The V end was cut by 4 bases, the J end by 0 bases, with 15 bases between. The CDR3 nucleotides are TGTGCCAGCAGTTCCGGGGCCAATCGGGCTAACTATGGCTACACCTTC. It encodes CASSSGANRANYGYTF.

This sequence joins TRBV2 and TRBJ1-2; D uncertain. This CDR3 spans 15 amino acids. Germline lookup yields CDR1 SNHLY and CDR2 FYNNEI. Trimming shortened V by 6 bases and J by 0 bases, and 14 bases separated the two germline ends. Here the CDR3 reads CASSLSGFSNYGYTF. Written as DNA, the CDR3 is TGTGCCAGCAGCCTGAGCGGTTTTTCTAACTATGGCTACACCTTC.

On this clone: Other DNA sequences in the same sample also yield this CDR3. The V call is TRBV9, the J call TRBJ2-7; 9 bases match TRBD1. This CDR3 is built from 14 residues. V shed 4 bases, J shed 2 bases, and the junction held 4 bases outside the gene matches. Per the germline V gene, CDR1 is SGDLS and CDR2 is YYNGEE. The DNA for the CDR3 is TGTGCCAGCAGCTCCGGGACAGGGCCCTACGAGCAGTACTTC. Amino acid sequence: CASSSGTGPYEQYF.

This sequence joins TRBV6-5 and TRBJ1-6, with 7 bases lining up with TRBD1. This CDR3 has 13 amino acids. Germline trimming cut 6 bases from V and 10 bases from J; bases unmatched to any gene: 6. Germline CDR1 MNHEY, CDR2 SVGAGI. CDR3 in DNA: TGTGCCAGCAGACGACAGGGTAACTCACCCCTCCACTTT. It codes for CASRRQGNSPLHF.

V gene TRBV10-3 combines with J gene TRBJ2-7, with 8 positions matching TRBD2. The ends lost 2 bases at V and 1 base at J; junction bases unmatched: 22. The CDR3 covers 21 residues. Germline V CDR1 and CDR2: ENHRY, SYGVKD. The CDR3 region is CAISELGSGGPFSGHSYEQYF. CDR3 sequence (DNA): TGTGCCATCAGTGAGCTTGGATCGGGGGGGCCGTTTTCGGGACATTCCTACGAGCAGTACTTC.

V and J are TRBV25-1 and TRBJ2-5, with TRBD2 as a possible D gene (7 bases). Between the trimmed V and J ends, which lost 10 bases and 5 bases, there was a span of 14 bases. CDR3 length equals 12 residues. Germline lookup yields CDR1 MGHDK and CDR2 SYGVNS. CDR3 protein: CATAGAYETQYF. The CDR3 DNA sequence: TGTGCCACTGCGGGGGCCTACGAGACCCAGTACTTC.

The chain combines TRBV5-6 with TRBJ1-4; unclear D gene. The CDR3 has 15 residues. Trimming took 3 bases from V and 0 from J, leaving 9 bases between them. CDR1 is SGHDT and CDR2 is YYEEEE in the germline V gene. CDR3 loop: CASSSEGATNEKLFF. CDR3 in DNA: TGTGCCAGCAGCTCCGAGGGCGCAACTAATGAAAAACTGTTTTTT. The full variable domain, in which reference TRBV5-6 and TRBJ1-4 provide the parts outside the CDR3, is DAGVTQSPTHLIKTRGQQVTLRCSPKSGHDTVSWYQQALGQGPQFIFQYYEEEERQRGNFPDRFSGHQFPNYSSELNVNALLLGDSALYLCASSSEGATNEKLFFGSGTQLSVL.

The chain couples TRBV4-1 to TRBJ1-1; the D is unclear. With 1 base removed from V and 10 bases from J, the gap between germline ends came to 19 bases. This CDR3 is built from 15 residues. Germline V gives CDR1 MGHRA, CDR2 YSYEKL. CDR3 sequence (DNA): TGCGCCAGCAGCCAAGTGTCGAGGGAGCCCAGTGGAGCTTTCTTT. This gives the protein CASSQVSREPSGAFF.